This T cell receptor beta chain was captured in a study of blood T cell repertoires in COVID-19. Study-wide context: Sample material is recorded as cDNA or gDNA derived from T cells, B-cell-depleted T cells, or PBMCs.

The data were produced by immunoSEQ multiplex PCR, yet TCRdb's version contains in-frame clones alone and is incomplete. The sample carries tens of thousands of clones, roughly 87% recorded once. Germline V gene sequence: CDR1 SNHLY, CDR2 FYNNEI. This CDR3 is 14 amino acids long. V was trimmed by 6 bases and J by 0 bases, leaving 11 bases between them. The source of this sequence is a man aged 60 to 75 with active COVID-19. Sequencing was done on a sample of peripheral blood. The J gene is TRBJ2-5, the V gene TRBV2, with D uncertain. This CDR3 is CASRVIAHQETQYF. The DNA for the CDR3 is TGTGCCAGCAGGGTAATAGCCCACCAAGAGACCCAGTACTTC.